These T cell receptor beta chains were read from a single sample in a study of siplizumab effects on memory and regulatory T cells. Some clones are missing from TCRdb's copy, which holds only in-frame ones; the method was immunoSEQ multiplex PCR. Found here are 100,000 to 120,000 clones, about 92% of them singletons; the top ten hold about 0.32%. Specimen: CD4+ T cells sorted from blood. All receptors derive from a human donor in good health. CDR3s include the opening cysteine and the closing phenylalanine or tryptophan. D genes are given only for firm matches. Clone size is stated in some rows and not others, as once, few, many or a class when expanded.

v_call,j_call,d_call,clone_size,cdr3_nt,cdr3_aa
TRBV6-1,TRBJ1-4,-,-,TGTGCCAGCAGTCTCTCAGGACGGGGGAATGAAAAACTGTTTTTT,CASSLSGRGNEKLFF
TRBV7-3,TRBJ2-3,-,once,TGTGCCAGCAGCCGACTAAGCACAGATACGCAGTATTTT,CASSRLSTDTQYF
TRBV10-3,TRBJ2-2,TRBD2,once,TGTGCCATCAGTGCTCCAGTCGGGACTAGCGCCGGGGAGCTGTTTTTT,CAISAPVGTSAGELFF
TRBV2,TRBJ1-2,-,-,TGTGCCAGCAGTGACCCGAGCTATGGCTACACCTTC,CASSDPSYGYTF
TRBV5-1,TRBJ2-1,TRBD1,-,TGCGCCAGCAGCCCAGGGGACAGGGGCTCCTACAATGAGCAGTTCTTC,CASSPGDRGSYNEQFF
TRBV7-2,TRBJ1-2,-,once,TGTGCCAGCAGCTATGGACAGCCTAGCTATGGCTACACCTTC,CASSYGQPSYGYTF
TRBV20-1,TRBJ2-3,-,few,TGCAGTGCTCTCACAGATACGCAGTATTTT,CSALTDTQYF
TRBV4-1,TRBJ2-5,-,-,TGCGCCAGCAGCCAAGATGACTTACAAGAGACCCAGTACTTC,CASSQDDLQETQYF
TRBV6-5,TRBJ1-1,TRBD1,once,TGTGCCAGCAGTGCCACGACAGGGGGGAACACTGAAGCTTTCTTT,CASSATTGGNTEAFF
TRBV15,TRBJ1-5,-,-,TGTGCTACCCAGAAAAGACCTCCGAGCAACGGCCCCCAGCATTTT,CATQKRPPSNGPQHF
TRBV5-1,TRBJ1-2,-,-,TGCGCCAGCAGCTTGACGAGGGACGAAGCATATGGCTACACCTTC,CASSLTRDEAYGYTF
TRBV23-1,TRBJ2-5,TRBD1,-,TGCGCCAGCAGTCAACGGACAGGTAGGGAGACCCAGTACTTC,CASSQRTGRETQYF
TRBV12-5,TRBJ2-7,-,-,TGTGCTAGTGGTTTCTTCATAGCGAGTAGCTACGAGCAGTACTTC,CASGFFIASSYEQYF
TRBV7-9,TRBJ1-2,TRBD1,few,TGTGCCAGCAGCTTCAACAGGGGTGGCTACACCTTC,CASSFNRGGYTF
TRBV11-2,TRBJ2-7,-,once,TGTGCCAGCAGCTTAGGAGTAACGGGCTACGAGCAGTACTTC,CASSLGVTGYEQYF
TRBV9,TRBJ2-3,-,-,TGTGCCACCACACGGGGCGGGAGCACAGATACGCAGTATTTT,CATTRGGSTDTQYF
TRBV14,TRBJ1-2,-,-,TGTGCCAGCAGCCAAGGACAGCGCTACACCTTC,CASSQGQRYTF
TRBV7-2,TRBJ2-5,-,-,TGTGCCAGCAGCCATGACACCAAAGAGACCCAGTACTTC,CASSHDTKETQYF
TRBV30,TRBJ1-2,TRBD1,-,TGTGCCTGGAGCCGGGACAGGGGGAACTATGGCTACACCTTC,CAWSRDRGNYGYTF
TRBV6-5,TRBJ2-3,-,-,TGTGCCAGCAGTTTGGGGACTGGCGCAGATACGCAGTATTTT,CASSLGTGADTQYF
TRBV10-1,TRBJ2-1,TRBD2,-,TGCGCCAGCAGGGCCCCGGGATCAGGGACTAGCGAGACCTACAATGAGCAGTTCTTC,CASRAPGSGTSETYNEQFF
TRBV2,TRBJ2-3,-,once,TGTGCCAGCAGTGTGCAGGGGTTAGTTGCAGATACGCAGTATTTT,CASSVQGLVADTQYF
TRBV6-1,TRBJ1-5,-,-,TGTGCCAGCAGTTCAGGGGCCAGCAATCAGCCCCAGCATTTT,CASSSGASNQPQHF
TRBV7-3,TRBJ2-3,TRBD2,-,TGTGCCAGCAGCTTATTTAGGACTAGCGGCACAGATACGCAGTATTTT,CASSLFRTSGTDTQYF